This T cell receptor beta chain was identified during a study of blood T cell repertoires in COVID-19. Produced via immunoSEQ multiplex PCR; TCRdb's table is partial and in-frame only. Of 250,000 to 300,000 clones listed, 80% to 85% are singletons. The V gene's germline CDR1 is WNHNN and CDR2 SYGVQD (reference sequence). The V end lost 5 bases, the J end lost 4 bases, and 11 bases lay between the germline ends. This CDR3 contains 13 residues. The material sequenced was PBMCs or T cells enriched from blood (not recorded which). The clonotype originates from a man between 40 and 49 years old who had been exposed to COVID-19. The genes are TRBV10-1 and TRBJ1-1; the D is unclear. The DNA of the CDR3 is TGCGCCAGCAGTAGTTCACGGGGCACTGAAGCTTTCTTT. Its translation is CASSSSRGTEAFF.